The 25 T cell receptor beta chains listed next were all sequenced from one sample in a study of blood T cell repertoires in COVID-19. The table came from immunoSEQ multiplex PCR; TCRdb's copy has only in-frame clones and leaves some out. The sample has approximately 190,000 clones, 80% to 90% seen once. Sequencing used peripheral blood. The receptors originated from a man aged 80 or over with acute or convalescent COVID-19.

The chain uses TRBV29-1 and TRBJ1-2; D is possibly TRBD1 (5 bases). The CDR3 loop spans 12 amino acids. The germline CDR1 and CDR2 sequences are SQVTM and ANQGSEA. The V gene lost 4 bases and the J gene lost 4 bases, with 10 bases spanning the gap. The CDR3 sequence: CSVVDSSYGYTF. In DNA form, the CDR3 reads TGCAGCGTTGTTGACAGCTCCTATGGCTACACCTTC.

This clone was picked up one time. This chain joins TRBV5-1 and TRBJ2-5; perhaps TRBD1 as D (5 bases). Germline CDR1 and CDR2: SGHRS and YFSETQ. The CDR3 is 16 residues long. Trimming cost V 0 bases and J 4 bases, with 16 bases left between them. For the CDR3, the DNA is TGCGCCAGCAGCTTGGATAGGGGCATTTTAGGAGAGACCCAGTACTTC. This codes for CASSLDRGILGETQYF.

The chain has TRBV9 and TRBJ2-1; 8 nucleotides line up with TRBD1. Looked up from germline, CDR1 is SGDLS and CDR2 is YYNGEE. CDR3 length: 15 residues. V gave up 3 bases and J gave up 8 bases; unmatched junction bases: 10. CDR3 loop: CASSALDRVLHEQFF. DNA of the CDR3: TGTGCCAGCAGCGCCTTGGACAGGGTTCTCCATGAGCAGTTCTTC.

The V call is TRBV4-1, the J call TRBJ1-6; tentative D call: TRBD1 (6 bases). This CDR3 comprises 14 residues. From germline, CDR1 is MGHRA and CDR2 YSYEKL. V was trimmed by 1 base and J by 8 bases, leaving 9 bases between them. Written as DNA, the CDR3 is TGCGCCAGCAGCCAAGGGGACATATATTCACCCCTCCACTTT. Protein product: CASSQGDIYSPLHF.

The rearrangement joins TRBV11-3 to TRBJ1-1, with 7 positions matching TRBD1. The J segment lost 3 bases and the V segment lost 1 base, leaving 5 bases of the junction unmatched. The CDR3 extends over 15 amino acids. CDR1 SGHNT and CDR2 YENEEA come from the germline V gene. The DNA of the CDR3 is TGTGCCAGCAGCTTAGGGAGGGGGCGGGACACTGAAGCTTTCTTT. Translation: CASSLGRGRDTEAFF.

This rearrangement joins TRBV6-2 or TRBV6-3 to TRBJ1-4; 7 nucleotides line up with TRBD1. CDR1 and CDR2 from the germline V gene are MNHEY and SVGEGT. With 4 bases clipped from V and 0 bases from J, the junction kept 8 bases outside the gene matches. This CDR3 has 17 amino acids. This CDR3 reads CASSFSTGDPTNEKLFF. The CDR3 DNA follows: TGTGCCAGCAGTTTCTCCACAGGGGACCCAACTAATGAAAAACTGTTTTTT.

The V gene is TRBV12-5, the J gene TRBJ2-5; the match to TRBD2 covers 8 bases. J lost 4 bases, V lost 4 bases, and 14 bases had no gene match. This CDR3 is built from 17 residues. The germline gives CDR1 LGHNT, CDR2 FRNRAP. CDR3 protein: CASGSAHSGGLIETQYF. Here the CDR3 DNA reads TGTGCTAGTGGTTCCGCCCATTCGGGGGGGCTAATAGAGACCCAGTACTTC.

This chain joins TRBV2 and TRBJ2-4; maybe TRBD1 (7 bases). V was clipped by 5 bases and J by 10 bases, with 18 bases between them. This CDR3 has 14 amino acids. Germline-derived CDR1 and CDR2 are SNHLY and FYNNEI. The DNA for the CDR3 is TGTGCCAGCAGTTCGTCCAGGGGGGTAGCGATTCAGTACTTC. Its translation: CASSSSRGVAIQYF.

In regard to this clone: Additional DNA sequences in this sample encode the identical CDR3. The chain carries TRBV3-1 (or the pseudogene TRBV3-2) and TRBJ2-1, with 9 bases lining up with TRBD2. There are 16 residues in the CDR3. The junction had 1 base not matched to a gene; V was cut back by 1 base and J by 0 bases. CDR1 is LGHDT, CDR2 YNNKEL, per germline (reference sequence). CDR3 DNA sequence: TGTGCCAGCAGCCAAGTTAGCGGGAGCTCCTACAATGAGCAGTTCTTC. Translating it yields CASSQVSGSSYNEQFF.

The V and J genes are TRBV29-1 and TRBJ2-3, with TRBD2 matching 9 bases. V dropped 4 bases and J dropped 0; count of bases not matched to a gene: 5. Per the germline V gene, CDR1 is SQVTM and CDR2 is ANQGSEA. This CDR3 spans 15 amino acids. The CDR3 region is CSVARREGSTDTQYF. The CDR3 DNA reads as TGCAGCGTTGCGCGGCGGGAGGGGAGCACAGATACGCAGTATTTT.

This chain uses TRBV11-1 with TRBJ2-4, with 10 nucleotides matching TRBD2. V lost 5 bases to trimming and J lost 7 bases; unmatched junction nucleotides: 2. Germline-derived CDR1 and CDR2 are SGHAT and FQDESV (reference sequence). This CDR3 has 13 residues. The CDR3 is CASSGTSENIQYF. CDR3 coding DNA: TGTGCCAGCAGCGGGACTAGCGAGAACATTCAGTACTTC.

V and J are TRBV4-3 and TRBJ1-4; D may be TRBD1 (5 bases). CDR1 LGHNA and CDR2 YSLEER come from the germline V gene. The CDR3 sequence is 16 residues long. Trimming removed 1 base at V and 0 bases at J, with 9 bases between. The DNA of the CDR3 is TGCGCCAGCAGCCAAGTCCAGGGTCCAACTAATGAAAAACTGTTTTTT. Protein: CASSQVQGPTNEKLFF.

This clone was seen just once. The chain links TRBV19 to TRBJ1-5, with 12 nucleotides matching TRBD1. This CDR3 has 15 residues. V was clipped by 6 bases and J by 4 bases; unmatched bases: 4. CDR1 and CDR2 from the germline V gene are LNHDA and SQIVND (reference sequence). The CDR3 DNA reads TGTGCCAGTAGCTGGGACAGGGGGCGGAATCAGCCCCAGCATTTT. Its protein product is CASSWDRGRNQPQHF.

The DNA of the CDR3 is TGTGCCAGCAGCCCGGGACTAGCTTTTTCGGGTGAGCAGTTCTTC. It codes for CASSPGLAFSGEQFF. V gene TRBV5-5 combines with J gene TRBJ2-1, with TRBD2 matching 9 bases. Unmatched junction bases numbered 11, after V lost 4 bases and J lost 9 bases. The germline CDR1 and CDR2 sequences are SGHKS and YYEKEE (reference sequence). The CDR3 is 15 residues long. Filled out from reference TRBV5-5 and TRBJ2-1, the complete variable domain reads DAGVTQSPTHLIKTRGQQVTLRCSPISGHKSVSWYQQVLGQGPQFIFQYYEKEERGRGNFPDRFSARQFPNYSSELNVNALLLGDSALYLCASSPGLAFSGEQFFGPGTRLTVL.

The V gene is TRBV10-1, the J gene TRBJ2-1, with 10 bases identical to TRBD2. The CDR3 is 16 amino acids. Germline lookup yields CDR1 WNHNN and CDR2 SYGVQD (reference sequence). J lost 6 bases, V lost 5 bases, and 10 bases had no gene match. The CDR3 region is CASSQKGLAASNEQFF. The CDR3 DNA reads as TGCGCCAGCAGTCAAAAAGGACTAGCGGCGAGCAATGAGCAGTTCTTC.

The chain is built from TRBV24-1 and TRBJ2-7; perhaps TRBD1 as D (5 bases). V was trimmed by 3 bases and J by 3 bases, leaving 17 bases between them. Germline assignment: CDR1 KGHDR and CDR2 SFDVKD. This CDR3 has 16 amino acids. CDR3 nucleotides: TGTGCCACCAGTGATAAAATGCAGGGAATGGGCTACGAGCAGTACTTC. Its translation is CATSDKMQGMGYEQYF.

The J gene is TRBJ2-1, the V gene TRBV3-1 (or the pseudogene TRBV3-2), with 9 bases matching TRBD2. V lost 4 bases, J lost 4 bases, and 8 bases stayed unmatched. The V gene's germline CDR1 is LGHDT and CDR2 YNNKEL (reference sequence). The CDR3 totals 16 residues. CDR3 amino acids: CASSLPRRGGYNEQFF. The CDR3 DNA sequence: TGTGCCAGCAGCCTCCCTCGGCGGGGGGGGTACAATGAGCAGTTCTTC.

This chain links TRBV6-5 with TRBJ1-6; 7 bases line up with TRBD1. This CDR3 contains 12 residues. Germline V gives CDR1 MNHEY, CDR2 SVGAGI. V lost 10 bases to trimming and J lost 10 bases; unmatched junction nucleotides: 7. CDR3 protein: CATQGGGSPLHF. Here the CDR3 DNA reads TGTGCCACCCAGGGGGGTGGCTCACCCCTCCACTTT.

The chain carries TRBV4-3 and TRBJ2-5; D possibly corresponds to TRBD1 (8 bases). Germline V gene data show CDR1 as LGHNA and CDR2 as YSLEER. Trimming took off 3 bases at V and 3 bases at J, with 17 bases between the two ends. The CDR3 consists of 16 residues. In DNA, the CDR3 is TGCGCCAGCAGCCACACCGAACAGGGGGGGGAAGAGACCCAGTACTTC. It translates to CASSHTEQGGEETQYF.

CDR3 loop: CASSLTGGRGYTF. The CDR3 bases are TGTGCCAGCAGTTTAACAGGGGGGCGGGGCTACACCTTC. V is TRBV27 and J is TRBJ1-2; TRBD1 agrees at 8 bases. From germline, CDR1 is MNHEY and CDR2 SMNVEV (reference sequence). This CDR3 region has 13 residues. Trimming at V came to 2 bases and at J to 8 bases, leaving 4 bases not matched to a gene.

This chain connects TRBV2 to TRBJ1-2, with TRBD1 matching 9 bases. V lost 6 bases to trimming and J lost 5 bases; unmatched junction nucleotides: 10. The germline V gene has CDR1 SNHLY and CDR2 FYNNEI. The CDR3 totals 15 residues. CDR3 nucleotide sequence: TGTGCCAGCAGGGACCGTGACAGGGGGATGTATGGCTACACCTTC. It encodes CASRDRDRGMYGYTF.

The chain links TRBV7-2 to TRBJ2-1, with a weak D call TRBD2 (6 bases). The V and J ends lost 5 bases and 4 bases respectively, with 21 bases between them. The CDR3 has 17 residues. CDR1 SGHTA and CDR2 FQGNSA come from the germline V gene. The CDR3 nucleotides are TGTGCCAGCAGCGCGTGGGGTTTGGCGGGGAAATACAATGAGCAGTTCTTC. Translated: CASSAWGLAGKYNEQFF.

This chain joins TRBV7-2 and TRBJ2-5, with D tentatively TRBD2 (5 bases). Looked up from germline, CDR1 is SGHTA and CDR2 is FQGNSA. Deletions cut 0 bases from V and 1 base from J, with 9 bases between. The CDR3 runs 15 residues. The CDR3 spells CASSLAMSGQETQYF. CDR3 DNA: TGTGCCAGCAGCTTAGCGATGAGCGGCCAAGAGACCCAGTACTTC.

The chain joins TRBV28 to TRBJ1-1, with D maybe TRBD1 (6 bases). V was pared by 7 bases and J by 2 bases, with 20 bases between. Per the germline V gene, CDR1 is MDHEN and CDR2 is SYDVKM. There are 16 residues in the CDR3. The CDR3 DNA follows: TGTGCCAGCACAACCGGGACACCGCCTTTTAACACTGAAGCTTTCTTT. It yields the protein CASTTGTPPFNTEAFF.

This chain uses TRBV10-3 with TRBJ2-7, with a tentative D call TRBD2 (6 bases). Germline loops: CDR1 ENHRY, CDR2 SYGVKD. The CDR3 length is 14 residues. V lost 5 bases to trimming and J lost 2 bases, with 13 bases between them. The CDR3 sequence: CAISPSSGAYEQYV. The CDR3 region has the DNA TGTGCCATCAGTCCCTCCTCGGGAGCCTACGAGCAGTACGTC.